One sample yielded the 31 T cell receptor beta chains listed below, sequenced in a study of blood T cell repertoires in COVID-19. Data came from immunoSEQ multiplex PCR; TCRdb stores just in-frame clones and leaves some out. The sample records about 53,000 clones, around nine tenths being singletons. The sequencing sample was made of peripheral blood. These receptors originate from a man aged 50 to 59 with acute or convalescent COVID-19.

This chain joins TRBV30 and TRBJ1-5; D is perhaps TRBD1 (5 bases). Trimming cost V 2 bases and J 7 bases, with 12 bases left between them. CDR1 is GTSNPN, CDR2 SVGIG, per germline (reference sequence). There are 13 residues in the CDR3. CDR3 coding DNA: TGTGCCTGGAGTCGCAGGGCGCAGCAGCCCCAGCATTTT. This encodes CAWSRRAQQPQHF.

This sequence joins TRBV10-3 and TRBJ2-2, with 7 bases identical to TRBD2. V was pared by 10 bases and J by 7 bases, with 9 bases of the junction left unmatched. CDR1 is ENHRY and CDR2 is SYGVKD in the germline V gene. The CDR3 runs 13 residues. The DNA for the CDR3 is TGTGCCACCACCGGGACTAATGGCGGGGAGCTGTTTTTT. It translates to CATTGTNGGELFF.

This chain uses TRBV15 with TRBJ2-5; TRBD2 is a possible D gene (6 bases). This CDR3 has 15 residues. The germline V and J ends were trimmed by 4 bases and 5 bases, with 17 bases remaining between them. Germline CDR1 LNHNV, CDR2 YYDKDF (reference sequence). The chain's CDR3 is CATSTWRESYETQYF. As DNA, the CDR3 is TGTGCCACCAGCACGTGGAGGGAATCATACGAGACCCAGTACTTC. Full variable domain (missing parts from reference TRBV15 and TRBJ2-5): DAMVIQNPRYQVTQFGKPVTLSCSQTLNHNVMYWYQQKSSQAPKLLFHYYDKDFNNEADTPDNFQSRRPNTSFCFLDIRSPGLGDTAMYLCATSTWRESYETQYFGPGTRLLVL.

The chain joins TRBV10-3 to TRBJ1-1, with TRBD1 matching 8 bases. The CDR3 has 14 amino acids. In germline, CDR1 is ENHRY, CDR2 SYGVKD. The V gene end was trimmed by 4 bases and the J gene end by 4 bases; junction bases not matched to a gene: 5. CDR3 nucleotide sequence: TGTGCCATCAGTGCCGACAGGGGAACCACTGAAGCTTTCTTT. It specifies CAISADRGTTEAFF.

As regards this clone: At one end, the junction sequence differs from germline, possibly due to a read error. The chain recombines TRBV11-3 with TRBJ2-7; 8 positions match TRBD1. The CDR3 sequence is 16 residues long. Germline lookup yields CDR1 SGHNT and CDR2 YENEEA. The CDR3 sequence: CASSLGLAGGSDEQYF. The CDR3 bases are TGTGCCAGCAGCTTAGGTCTGGCAGGGGGCTCCGACGAGCAGTACTTC. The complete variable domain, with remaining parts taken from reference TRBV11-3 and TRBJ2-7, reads EAGVVQSPRYKIIEKKQPVAFWCNPISGHNTLYWYLQNLGQGPELLIRYENEEAVDDSQLPKDRFSAERLKGVDSTLKIQPAELGDSAVYLCASSLGLAGGSDEQYFGPGTRLTVT.

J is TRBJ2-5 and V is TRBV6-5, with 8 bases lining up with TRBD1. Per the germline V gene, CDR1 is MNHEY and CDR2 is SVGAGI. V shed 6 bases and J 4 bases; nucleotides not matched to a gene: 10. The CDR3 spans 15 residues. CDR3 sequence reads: CASSRTGTGGETQYF. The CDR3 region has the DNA TGTGCCAGCAGCCGGACCGGGACAGGAGGAGAGACCCAGTACTTC.

The CDR3 sequence is CSASTGRAYNEQFF. CDR3 coding DNA: TGCAGTGCTAGTACGGGGAGGGCCTACAATGAGCAGTTCTTC. The chain couples TRBV20-1 to TRBJ2-1; 7 bases fit TRBD2. The V gene's germline CDR1 is DFQATT and CDR2 SNEGSKA (reference sequence). V was clipped by 3 bases and J by 2 bases; unmatched bases: 4. The CDR3 spans 14 residues.

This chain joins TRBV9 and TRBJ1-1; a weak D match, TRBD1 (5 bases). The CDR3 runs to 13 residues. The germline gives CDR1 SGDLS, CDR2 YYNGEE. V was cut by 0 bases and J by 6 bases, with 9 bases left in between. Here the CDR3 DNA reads TGTGCCAGCAGCGTAGTTGGAGGGGCTGAAGCTTTCTTT. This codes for CASSVVGGAEAFF.

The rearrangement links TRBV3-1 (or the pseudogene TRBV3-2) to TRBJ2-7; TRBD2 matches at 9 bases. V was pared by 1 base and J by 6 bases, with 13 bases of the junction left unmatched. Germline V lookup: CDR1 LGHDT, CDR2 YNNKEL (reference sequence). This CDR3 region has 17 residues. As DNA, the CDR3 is TGTGCCAGCAGCCAAGCCTCGCGGGGGGGCGCTTTCTCCGAGCAGTACTTC. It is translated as CASSQASRGGAFSEQYF.

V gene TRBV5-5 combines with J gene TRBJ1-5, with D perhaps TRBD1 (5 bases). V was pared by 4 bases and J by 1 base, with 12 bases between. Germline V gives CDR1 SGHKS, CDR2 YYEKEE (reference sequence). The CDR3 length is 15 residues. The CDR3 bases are TGTGCCAGCAGCGGCGGGACGTTGAGCAATCAGCCCCAGCATTTT. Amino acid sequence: CASSGGTLSNQPQHF.

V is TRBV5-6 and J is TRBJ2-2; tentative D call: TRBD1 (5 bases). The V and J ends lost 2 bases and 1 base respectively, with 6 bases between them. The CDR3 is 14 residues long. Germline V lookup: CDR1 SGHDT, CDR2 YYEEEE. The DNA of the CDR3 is TGTGCCAGCAGCTTCGGACAGAACACCGGGGAGCTGTTTTTT. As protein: CASSFGQNTGELFF.

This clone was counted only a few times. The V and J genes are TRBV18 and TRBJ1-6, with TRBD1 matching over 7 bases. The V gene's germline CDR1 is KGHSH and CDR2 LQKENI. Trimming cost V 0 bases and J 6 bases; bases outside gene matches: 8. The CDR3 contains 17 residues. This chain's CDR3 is CASSPPLPGGGNSPLHF. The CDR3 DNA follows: TGTGCCAGCTCACCACCGCTCCCAGGGGGTGGTAATTCACCCCTCCACTTT.

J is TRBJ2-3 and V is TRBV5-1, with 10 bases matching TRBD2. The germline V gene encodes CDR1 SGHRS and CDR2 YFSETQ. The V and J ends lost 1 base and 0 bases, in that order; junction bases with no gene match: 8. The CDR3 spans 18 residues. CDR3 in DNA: TGCGCCAGCAGCTTGCTCGCTAGCGGGGGATATAGCACAGATACGCAGTATTTT. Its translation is CASSLLASGGYSTDTQYF.

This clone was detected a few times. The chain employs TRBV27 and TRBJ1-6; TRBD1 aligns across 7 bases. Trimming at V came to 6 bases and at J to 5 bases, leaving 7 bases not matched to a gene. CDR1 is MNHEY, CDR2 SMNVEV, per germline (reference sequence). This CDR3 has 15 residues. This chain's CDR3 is CASRRTGADNSPLHF. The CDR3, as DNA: TGTGCCAGCAGGCGAACAGGGGCAGATAATTCACCCCTCCACTTT.

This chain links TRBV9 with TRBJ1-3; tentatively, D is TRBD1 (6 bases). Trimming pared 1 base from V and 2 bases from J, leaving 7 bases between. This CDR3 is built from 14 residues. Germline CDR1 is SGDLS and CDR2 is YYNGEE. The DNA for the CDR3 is TGTGCCAGCAGCGTATCAGGGGCTGGAAACACCATATATTTT. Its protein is CASSVSGAGNTIYF.

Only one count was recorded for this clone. CDR3: CASSFGTEAFF. The DNA of the CDR3 is TGCGCCAGCAGCTTCGGCACTGAAGCTTTCTTT. V is TRBV5-1 and J is TRBJ1-1, with D unresolved. CDR3 length equals 11 residues. Trimming left V 2 bases short and J 4 bases short, with 3 bases between. Germline-derived CDR1 and CDR2 are SGHRS and YFSETQ.

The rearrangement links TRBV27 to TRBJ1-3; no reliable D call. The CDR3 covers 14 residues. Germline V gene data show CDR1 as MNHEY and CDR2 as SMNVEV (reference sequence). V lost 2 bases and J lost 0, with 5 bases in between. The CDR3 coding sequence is TGTGCCAGCAGTTTAGCGAACTCTGGAAACACCATATATTTT. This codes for CASSLANSGNTIYF.

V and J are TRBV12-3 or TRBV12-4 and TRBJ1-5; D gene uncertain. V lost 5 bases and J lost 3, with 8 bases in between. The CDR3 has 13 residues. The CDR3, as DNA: TGTGCCAGCAGTGGAGGTCTCAATCAGCCCCAGCATTTT. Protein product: CASSGGLNQPQHF.

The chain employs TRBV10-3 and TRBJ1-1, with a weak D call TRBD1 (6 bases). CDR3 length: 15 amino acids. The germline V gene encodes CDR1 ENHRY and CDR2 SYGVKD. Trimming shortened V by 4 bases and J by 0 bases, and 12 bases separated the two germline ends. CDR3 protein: CAISGGGTLNTEAFF. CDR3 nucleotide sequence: TGTGCCATCAGTGGCGGGGGGACATTGAACACTGAAGCTTTCTTT.

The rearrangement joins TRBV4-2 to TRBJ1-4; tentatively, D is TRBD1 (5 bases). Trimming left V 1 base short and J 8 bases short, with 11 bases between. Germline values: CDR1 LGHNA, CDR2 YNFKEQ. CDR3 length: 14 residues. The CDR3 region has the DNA TGTGCCAGCAGCCAAGGGCAGGGTGGAGAAAAACTGTTTTTT. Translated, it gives CASSQGQGGEKLFF.

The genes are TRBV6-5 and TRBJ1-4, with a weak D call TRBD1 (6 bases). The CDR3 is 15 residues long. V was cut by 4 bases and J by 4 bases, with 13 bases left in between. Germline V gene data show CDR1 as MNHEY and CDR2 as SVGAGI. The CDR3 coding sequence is TGTGCCAGCAGTTCTCGGGGACAAATTAATGAAAAACTGTTTTTT. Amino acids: CASSSRGQINEKLFF.

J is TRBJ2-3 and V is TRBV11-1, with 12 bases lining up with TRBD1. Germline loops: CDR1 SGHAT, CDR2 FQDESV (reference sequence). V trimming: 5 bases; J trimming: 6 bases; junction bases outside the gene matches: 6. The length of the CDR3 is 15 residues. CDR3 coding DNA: TGTGCCAGCAGCAAGGGACAGGGGGCGCGGGATACGCAGTATTTT. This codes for CASSKGQGARDTQYF.

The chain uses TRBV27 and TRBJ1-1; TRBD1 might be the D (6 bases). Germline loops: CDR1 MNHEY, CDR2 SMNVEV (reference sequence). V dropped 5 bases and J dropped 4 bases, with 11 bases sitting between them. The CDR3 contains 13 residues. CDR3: CASSLQGSTEAFF. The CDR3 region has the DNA TGTGCCAGCAGTCTACAGGGAAGCACTGAAGCTTTCTTT.

CDR3 loop: CASGLVGGGTQYF. As DNA, the CDR3 is TGTGCTAGTGGTTTGGTAGGGGGGGGCACCCAGTACTTC. The chain is built from TRBV12-5 and TRBJ2-5; a possible D gene is TRBD2 (7 bases). V dropped 0 bases and J dropped 8 bases, with 10 bases sitting between them. The CDR3 spans 13 residues. The germline V gene has CDR1 LGHNT and CDR2 FRNRAP.

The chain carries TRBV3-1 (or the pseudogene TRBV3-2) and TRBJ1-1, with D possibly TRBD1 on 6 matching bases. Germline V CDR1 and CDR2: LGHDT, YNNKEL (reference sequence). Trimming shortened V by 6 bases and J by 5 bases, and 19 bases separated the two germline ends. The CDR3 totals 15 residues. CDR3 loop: CASRDRIGEGTEAFF. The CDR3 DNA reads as TGTGCCAGCAGGGACAGAATCGGTGAGGGGACTGAAGCTTTCTTT.

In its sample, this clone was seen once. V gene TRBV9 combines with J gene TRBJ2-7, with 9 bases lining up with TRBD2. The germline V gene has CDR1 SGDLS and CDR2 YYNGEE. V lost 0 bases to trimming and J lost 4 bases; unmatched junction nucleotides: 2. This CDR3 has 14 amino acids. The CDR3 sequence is CASSVGTSDYEQYF. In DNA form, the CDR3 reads TGTGCCAGCAGCGTAGGGACTAGCGATTACGAGCAGTACTTC.

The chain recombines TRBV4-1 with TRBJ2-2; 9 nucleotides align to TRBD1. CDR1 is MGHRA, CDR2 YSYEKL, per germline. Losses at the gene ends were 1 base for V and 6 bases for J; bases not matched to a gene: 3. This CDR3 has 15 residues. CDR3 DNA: TGCGCCAGCAGCCAAGGGGACAGGGACCCCGGGGAGCTGTTTTTT. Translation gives CASSQGDRDPGELFF.

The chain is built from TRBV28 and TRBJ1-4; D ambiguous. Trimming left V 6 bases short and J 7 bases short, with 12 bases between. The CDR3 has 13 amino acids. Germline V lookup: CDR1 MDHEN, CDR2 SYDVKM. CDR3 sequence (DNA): TGTGCCAGCAGGACATCCGGAAGTGAAAAACTGTTTTTT. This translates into CASRTSGSEKLFF. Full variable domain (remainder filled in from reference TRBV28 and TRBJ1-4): DVKVTQSSRYLVKRTGEKVFLECVQDMDHENMFWYRQDPGLGLRLIYFSYDVKMKEKGDIPEGYSVSREKKERFSLILESASTNQTSMYLCASRTSGSEKLFFGSGTQLSVL.

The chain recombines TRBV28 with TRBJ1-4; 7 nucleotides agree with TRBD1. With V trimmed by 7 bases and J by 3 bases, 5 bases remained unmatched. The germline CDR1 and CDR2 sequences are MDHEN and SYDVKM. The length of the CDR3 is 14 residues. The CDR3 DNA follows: TGTGCCAGCATTGGGGACAGCTCTAATGAAAAACTGTTTTTT. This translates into CASIGDSSNEKLFF.

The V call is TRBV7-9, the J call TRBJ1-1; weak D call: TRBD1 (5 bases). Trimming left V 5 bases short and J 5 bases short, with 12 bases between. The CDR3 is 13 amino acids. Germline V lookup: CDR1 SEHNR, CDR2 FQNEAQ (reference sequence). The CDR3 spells CASSPAGNTEAFF. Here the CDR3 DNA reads TGTGCCAGCAGCCCAGCAGGGAATACTGAAGCTTTCTTT.

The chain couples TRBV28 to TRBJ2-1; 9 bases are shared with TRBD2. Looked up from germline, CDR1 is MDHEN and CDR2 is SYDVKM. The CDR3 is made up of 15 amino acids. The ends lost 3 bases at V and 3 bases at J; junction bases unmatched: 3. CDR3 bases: TGTGCCAGCAGTTTTAGCGGGAGTGTCTACAATGAGCAGTTCTTC. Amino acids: CASSFSGSVYNEQFF.